This T cell receptor beta chain is drawn from a study of T cell responses to AZD1222 COVID-19 vaccine. This clone was seen just once. This CDR3 comprises 16 residues. V gave up 0 bases and J gave up 8 bases, with 16 bases separating them. CDR1 and CDR2 from the germline V gene are LGHNA and YSLEER. Sequenced by immunoSEQ multiplex PCR; TCRdb stores in-frame clones only, minus some. The repertoire holds roughly 120,000 clones, with 92% as singletons. The gene calls are TRBV4-3 and TRBJ1-4, with unresolved D. This TCR was sampled from an adult in good health. The material was peripheral blood, obtained on day 0 of AZD1222 vaccination. CDR3 nucleotides: TGCGCCAGCAGCCAAGATCGAGCGACACGCGGGGAAAAACTGTTTTTT. Its translation: CASSQDRATRGEKLFF.